This TCR beta chain was identified during a study of control samples from healthy donors and cancer patients. Profiled with immunoSEQ multiplex PCR; TCRdb holds only in-frame clones, not every one. The table includes around 93,000 clones, around 90% detected once. This clone was found once. The TCR sequence derives from a human donor in good health. The donor label of this sample is uncertain. Sequenced input: blood.

The chain's CDR3 is CASSTTRKLFF. CDR3 DNA sequence: TGTGCCAGCAGTACGACACGAAAACTGTTTTTT. The chain recombines TRBV6-2 or TRBV6-3 with TRBJ1-4; no reliable D call. The CDR3 loop spans 11 amino acids. Trimming removed 5 bases at V and 10 bases at J, with 8 bases between. CDR1 is MNHEY, CDR2 SVGEGT, per germline.